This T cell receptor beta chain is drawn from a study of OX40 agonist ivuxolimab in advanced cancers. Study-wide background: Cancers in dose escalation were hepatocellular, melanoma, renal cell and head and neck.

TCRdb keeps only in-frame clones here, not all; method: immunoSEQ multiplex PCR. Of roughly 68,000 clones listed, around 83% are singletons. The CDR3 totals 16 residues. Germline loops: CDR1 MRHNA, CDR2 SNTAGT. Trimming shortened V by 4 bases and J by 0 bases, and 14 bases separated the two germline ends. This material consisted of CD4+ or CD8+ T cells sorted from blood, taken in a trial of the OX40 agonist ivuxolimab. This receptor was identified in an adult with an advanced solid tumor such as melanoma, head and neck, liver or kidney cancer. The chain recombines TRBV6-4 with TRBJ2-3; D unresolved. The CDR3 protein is CASSGNRASSTDTQYF. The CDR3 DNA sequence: TGTGCCAGCAGTGGAAATAGGGCCTCTAGCACAGATACGCAGTATTTT.